This T cell receptor (beta chain) is drawn from a study of shared clonotypes between healthy human individuals. Findings of the study overall: Donor clonotype sharing was expected to depend on sequencing depth. Sampling involved blood alone; tissue repertoires likely differ.

Worth noting for this clone: No antigen is known for it.

It was across several immunoSEQ plates that each subset's genomic DNA was evenly split. Authors' data handling: With immunoSEQ giving junction-only sequences and no quality scores, filtering differed. The repertoire was sequenced with immunoSEQ multiplex PCR; TCRdb's copy has only in-frame clones and lacks some. That table is the source of V, J and clone size, and D and trimming were worked out from the DNA. The table records about half a million clones, 79% of them present only once. Sequencing was done on a sample of PBMCs. This receptor was obtained from a woman aged 40 to 49 in good health. Some clones in this sample may be carry-over from other donors' samples.

CDR3 in DNA: TGTGCTAGTGGTTTGGTACAGGGGTGCGATACGCAGTATTTT. Amino acids: CASGLVQGCDTQYF. The V gene is TRBV12-5, the J gene TRBJ2-3; 7 nucleotides align to TRBD1. This CDR3 contains 14 residues. Germline V gene sequence: CDR1 LGHNT, CDR2 FRNRAP. After removal of 0 bases from V and 6 bases from J, the junction contained 3 bases not matched to a gene.